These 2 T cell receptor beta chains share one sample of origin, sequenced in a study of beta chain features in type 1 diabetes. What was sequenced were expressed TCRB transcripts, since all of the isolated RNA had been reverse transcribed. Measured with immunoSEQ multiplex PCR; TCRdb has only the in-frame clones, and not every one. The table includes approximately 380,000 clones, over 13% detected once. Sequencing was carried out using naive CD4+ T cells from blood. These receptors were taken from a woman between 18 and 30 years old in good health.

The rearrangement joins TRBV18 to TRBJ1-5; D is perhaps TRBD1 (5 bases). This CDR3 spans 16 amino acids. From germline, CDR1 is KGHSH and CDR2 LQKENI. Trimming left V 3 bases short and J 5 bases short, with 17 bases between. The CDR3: CASSPGTGRLDQPQHF. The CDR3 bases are TGTGCCAGCTCACCCGGGACTGGACGCCTCGATCAGCCCCAGCATTTT.

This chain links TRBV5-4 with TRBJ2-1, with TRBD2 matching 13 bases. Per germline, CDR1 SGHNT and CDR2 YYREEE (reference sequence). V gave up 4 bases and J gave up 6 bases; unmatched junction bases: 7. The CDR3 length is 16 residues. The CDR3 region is CASSVLTSGRINEQFF. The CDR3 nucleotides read TGTGCCAGCAGCGTCCTGACTAGCGGGAGGATCAATGAGCAGTTCTTC.